This T cell receptor beta chain derives from a study of T-cell reconstitution after alpha-beta-depleted transplantation in children. Study-level results: T cells produced anew were the main source of T-cell counts and diversity one year after transplant. About two months after transplant, alpha-beta T cells reportedly came from several hundred expanded graft clones.

It was with unique molecular identifiers that the TCRbeta library was prepared. In TCRdb, the PCR reads were re-called with MiXCR into one record per CDR3 protein. Of fewer than 700,000 distinct CDR3 sequences in the sample, over 10% were seen once. V was trimmed by 1 base and J by 3 bases, leaving 11 bases between them. Germline CDR1 is SGHDN and CDR2 is FVKESK. The CDR3 is made up of 15 amino acids. This clonotype was detected a few times. Its cognate antigen is unknown. This receptor was taken from a male patient younger than 18 who had a stem cell transplant for acute myeloid leukemia, so the T cells may come from the graft donor. This specimen was PBMCs, mostly from graft donor cells, taken 360 days after TCRalphabeta/CD19-depleted stem cell transplant. The chain joins TRBV14 to TRBJ2-3; perhaps TRBD1 as D (6 bases). The CDR3 bases are TGTGCCAGCAGCCAAGCTGGGGGCTGGACAGATACGCAGTATTTT. The encoded protein is CASSQAGGWTDTQYF.